The source of this T cell receptor (beta chain) is a study of neoadjuvant anti-PD-1 for oral cavity cancer (TCRdb year 2021). Some background on the complete study: Before curative-intent surgical resection, most patients were given three to four biweekly doses of nivolumab at 3 mg/kg. Under RECIST 1.1, patients with complete response, partial response or stable disease were classed as responders, and patients with progression were classed as non-responders. A fourth nivolumab dose was given around day 43 to patients without progression, and definitive surgical resection was performed in those patients on days 50-56. The parent correlative cohort had 12 to 13 patients and a response rate of roughly 34%. General conclusions and limits of the study: Higher pretreatment blood TCRbeta clonality and lower post-treatment tumor TCRbeta clonality were correlated with higher pretreatment blood Treg/Th17 ratios. Only a few patients per response group were included in the TCR analyses, and larger cohorts for validation were called for by the authors. After neoadjuvant nivolumab, non-responders showed significantly higher T cell clonality (Gini index) in PBMCs than responders did.

A remark on this clone: Its antigen specificity is not known. The record has no base qualities; no much larger clone is one base away.

CDR1 and CDR2, per the germline V gene (reference sequence), are PRHDT and FYEKMQ. Measured from the cysteine to the phenylalanine, the CDR3 is 16 residues long. The retained sequence is limited to the CDR3, 48 bases, with the frame set at the first base. Trimming takes 5 bases off V and 4 bases off J; junction bases not matched to a gene: 11. For deep sequencing, each PBMC sample was run in six replicates, with libraries mostly built from about 510 ng of input genomic DNA. TCRbeta libraries were prepared with the immunoSEQ hsTCRbeta kit according to the manufacturer's instructions. The finished libraries were brought together in one pool at around 3.1 nM, which was then read using an Illumina NovaSeq 6000 S4 flow cell. For the original study's pipeline: The immunoSEQ Analyzer handled quality control and preprocessing of the raw data. The analysis was restricted to productive rearrangements, with each unique CDR3 amino acid sequence defining a clonotype. Repertoire clonality was estimated as the Gini-Simpson index, which was calculated using the R package tcR. Student's t test was used to compare Gini indices, while Pearson correlation assessed associations with tumor size change. Here the immuneACCESS table is served through TCRdb, limited to in-frame sequences with V and J called. Missing clones are a known gap in these copies; in checked studies unresolved V genes cover under half, and the rest lacks a known reason. Clone size and the V and J calls come from that table; the DNA yielded D and trimming. The sample table holds about 14,000 clones, of which 60% to 75% were seen once. The ten largest clones capture about 2.5% of the sample.

What the time point label conveys for this sample: after neoadjuvant nivolumab, at surgical resection. Patients had been newly diagnosed with stage II-IVA oral cavity squamous cell carcinoma, and no prior systemic or radiation treatment had been given to the patients. The cohort consisted of patients with HPV-negative, locally advanced oral cavity squamous cell carcinoma. Peripheral blood mononuclear cells were analyzed directly and were not maintained or expanded in culture. Samples were obtained from a longitudinal correlative study of a single-arm phase II trial of neoadjuvant nivolumab in oral cavity squamous cell carcinoma. Subject-matched pre- and post-treatment PBMCs and tumors from three responders and three non-responders were subjected to genomic DNA-based TCRbeta sequencing. Peripheral blood mononuclear cells were collected once before nivolumab treatment and again after treatment, at the time of surgery. Genomic DNA was isolated from PBMCs using the Maxwell RSC DNA from Cells kit.

The clonotype originates from a person between 35 and 79 years old with oral cavity squamous cell carcinoma. In this chain, TRBV13 is recombined with TRBJ1-3, with 7 bases in between that match TRBD1. The specimen was PBMCs, collected after nivolumab (anti-PD-1) treatment. The CDR3 in this case is CASSRGGTAAGNTIYF. The sequenced DNA is TGTGCCAGCAGCCGCGGAGGGACAGCGGCGGGAAACACCATATATTTT. Reference TRBV13 and TRBJ1-3 genes cover what lies past the CDR3, so the full variable domain is AAGVIQSPRHLIKEKRETATLKCYPIPRHDTVYWYQQGPGQDPQFLISFYEKMQSDKGSIPDRFSAQQFSDYHSELNMSSLELGDSALYFCASSRGGTAAGNTIYFGEGSWLTVV.